What follows are 15 T cell receptor beta chains derived from one specimen sequenced in a study of blood T cell repertoires in COVID-19. Measured with immunoSEQ multiplex PCR; TCRdb has only the in-frame clones, and not every one. The data hold about 93,000 clones, with over 85% observed a single time. The sample was peripheral blood. The source is a man aged 50 to 60 with acute or convalescent COVID-19.

This sequence joins TRBV9 and TRBJ2-5; 9 bases align to TRBD2. The CDR3 is 14 amino acids. The V gene's germline CDR1 is SGDLS and CDR2 YYNGEE. Trimming cost V 4 bases and J 4 bases; bases outside gene matches: 5. The CDR3 coding sequence is TGTGCCAGCAGCCCTCGGACTAGCGCAGAGACCCAGTACTTC. This sequence encodes CASSPRTSAETQYF.

The CDR3 loop is CAWSLSGGTPDTQYF. For the CDR3, the DNA is TGTGCCTGGAGTCTAAGCGGGGGGACCCCAGATACGCAGTATTTT. V and J are TRBV30 and TRBJ2-3; TRBD2 agrees at 9 bases. The junction had 7 bases not matched to a gene; V was cut back by 2 bases and J by 4 bases. CDR1 and CDR2 from the germline V gene are GTSNPN and SVGIG (reference sequence). The CDR3 extends over 15 amino acids.

The chain is built from TRBV29-1 and TRBJ2-5; TRBD1 agrees at 7 bases. Germline V lookup: CDR1 SQVTM, CDR2 ANQGSEA. The trim removed 4 bases at V and 3 bases at J, leaving 2 bases unmatched. CDR3 size: 12 residues. The CDR3 protein is CSVGDSKETQYF. The CDR3 coding sequence is TGCAGCGTTGGGGACAGCAAAGAGACCCAGTACTTC.

V and J are TRBV7-2 and TRBJ1-1; D unclear. Trimming removed 4 bases at V and 1 base at J, with 13 bases between. CDR3 length: 15 residues. Germline-derived CDR1 and CDR2 are SGHTA and FQGNSA. CDR3 in amino acids: CASSSSLDKNTEAFF. The CDR3 region has the DNA TGTGCCAGCAGCTCTTCACTCGACAAGAACACTGAAGCTTTCTTT.

The gene calls are TRBV6-5 and TRBJ1-6; D may be TRBD1 (5 bases). CDR1 is MNHEY, CDR2 SVGAGI, per germline. V lost 6 bases and J 9 bases, leaving 15 bases between the germline ends. There are 14 residues in the CDR3. CDR3 amino acids: CASRFEGEGSPLHF. The CDR3 DNA follows: TGTGCCAGCAGATTCGAAGGGGAGGGTTCACCCCTCCACTTT.

CDR3 amino acids: CASSPPVSGRDEQYF. Written as DNA, the CDR3 is TGTGCCAGCAGTCCTCCGGTTAGCGGGAGGGACGAGCAGTACTTC. The V gene is TRBV28, the J gene TRBJ2-7; TRBD2 aligns across 11 bases. V trimming: 5 bases; J trimming: 5 bases; junction bases outside the gene matches: 8. The CDR3 has 15 amino acids. The germline CDR1 and CDR2 sequences are MDHEN and SYDVKM.

The V gene is TRBV6-5, the J gene TRBJ2-7; a possible D gene is TRBD1 (6 bases). The CDR3 covers 13 residues. Trimming removed 2 bases at V and 5 bases at J, with 10 bases between. Germline-derived CDR1 and CDR2 are MNHEY and SVGAGI. The CDR3 region is CASSYGAGDEQYV. The DNA of the CDR3 is TGTGCCAGCAGTTACGGGGCAGGGGACGAGCAGTACGTC.

The chain links TRBV24-1 to TRBJ2-2, with 8 positions matching TRBD1. The germline V gene has CDR1 KGHDR and CDR2 SFDVKD. The J segment lost 4 bases and the V segment lost 8 bases, leaving 5 bases of the junction unmatched. This CDR3 comprises 14 residues. CDR3 sequence reads: CATKDRVGTGELFF. For the CDR3, the DNA is TGTGCCACCAAGGACAGGGTGGGCACCGGGGAGCTGTTTTTT.

This clone appeared once. The chain joins TRBV4-1 to TRBJ2-2, with 8 positions matching TRBD1. Germline assignment: CDR1 MGHRA and CDR2 YSYEKL. This CDR3 comprises 15 residues. Losses at the gene ends were 1 base for V and 6 bases for J; bases not matched to a gene: 4. The CDR3 loop reads CASSQGTGPPGELFF. CDR3 bases: TGCGCCAGCAGCCAAGGGACAGGGCCGCCCGGGGAGCTGTTTTTT.

The chain recombines TRBV7-2 with TRBJ2-5; a possible D gene is TRBD2 (5 bases). V lost 5 bases, J lost 4 bases, and 14 bases lay in between. The germline CDR1 and CDR2 sequences are SGHTA and FQGNSA. This CDR3 region has 14 residues. Written as DNA, the CDR3 is TGTGCCAGCAGCCAACAAGCGGTTCGAGAGACCCAGTACTTC. Protein sequence: CASSQQAVRETQYF.

This chain joins TRBV7-3 and TRBJ2-5; TRBD1 aligns across 7 bases. CDR1 is SGHTA and CDR2 is FQGTGA in the germline V gene. The junction had 10 bases not matched to a gene; V was cut back by 5 bases and J by 4 bases. There are 15 residues in the CDR3. CDR3 nucleotides: TGTGCCAGCAGCCGACAGGGTTTAGAGGGAGAGACCCAGTACTTC. This gives the protein CASSRQGLEGETQYF.

V gene TRBV5-1 combines with J gene TRBJ2-4, with TRBD1 matching over 7 bases. The germline V gene encodes CDR1 SGHRS and CDR2 YFSETQ. The CDR3 runs to 16 residues. V shed 4 bases, J shed 0 bases, and the junction held 7 bases outside the gene matches. CDR3 nucleotides: TGCGCCAGCAGCCAGGGGACAGACTTAGCCAAAAACATTCAGTACTTC. Encoded protein: CASSQGTDLAKNIQYF.

The chain recombines TRBV24-1 with TRBJ1-3, with 10 bases that match TRBD1. Losses at the gene ends were 4 bases for V and 1 base for J; bases not matched to a gene: 9. Germline CDR1 reads KGHDR; CDR2 reads SFDVKD. The CDR3 runs 18 residues. The CDR3 loop is CATSDPGQGVRSGNTIYF. The CDR3 DNA reads as TGTGCCACCAGTGACCCCGGACAGGGGGTAAGGTCTGGAAACACCATATATTTT.

The CDR3, as DNA: TGTGCCAGCAGCTTAGGAGTAGCGGACAGGGGTGGCATTCAGTACTTC. Its protein product is CASSLGVADRGGIQYF. The rearrangement links TRBV7-8 to TRBJ2-4; 9 bases are shared with TRBD1. Germline-derived CDR1 and CDR2 are SGHVS and FQNEAQ. The junction had 10 bases not matched to a gene; V was cut back by 1 base and J by 9 bases. The CDR3 extends over 16 amino acids.

J is TRBJ1-5 and V is TRBV28; TRBD1 agrees at 7 bases. V lost 3 bases and J lost 6; bases outside the gene matches: 11. Germline CDR1 MDHEN, CDR2 SYDVKM. The CDR3 is 16 amino acids. CDR3 in amino acids: CASSLPATGYGQPQHF. In DNA, the CDR3 is TGTGCCAGCAGTTTGCCCGCGACAGGGTACGGTCAGCCCCAGCATTTT.